These T cell receptor beta chains were read from a single sample in a study of metastatic and nonmetastatic thyroid tumors. TCRdb recomputed clones from the PCR reads via MiXCR. The data hold fewer than 20,000 clones, with 25% to 30% observed a single time. The sample comprised tumor tissue. The receptors originated from a female donor with papillary thyroid cancer or a benign thyroid nodule (not recorded which). Some clones in this sample may be carry-over from other donors' samples. Both conserved end residues are part of each CDR3. A D gene is named only where the DNA matches it firmly. Size values are once, few and many counts, or a class for expanded clones, and some rows have none.

size: many
D: NA
V: TRBV5-1
J: TRBJ2-3
CDR3: CASRVGDSTSTDTQYF
DNA: TGCGCCAGCAGAGTTGGTGACTCCACTAGCACAGATACGCAGTATTTT

size: NA
D: NA
V: TRBV30
J: TRBJ2-1
CDR3: CAWSHLALGAEQFF
DNA: TGTGCCTGGAGTCACTTAGCGCTTGGGGCTGAGCAGTTCTTC

size: NA
D: NA
V: TRBV20-1
J: TRBJ1-1
CDR3: CSARENLNTEAFF
DNA: TGCAGTGCTAGAGAGAATTTGAACACTGAAGCTTTCTTT

size: many
D: NA
V: TRBV15
J: TRBJ2-6
CDR3: CATSREATSGANVLTF
DNA: TGTGCCACCAGCAGAGAAGCGACCTCTGGGGCCAACGTCCTGACTTTC

size: many
D: NA
V: TRBV3-1
J: TRBJ2-1
CDR3: CASSPRVESSPLSSYNEQFF
DNA: TGTGCCAGCAGCCCCAGGGTTGAGTCTAGCCCTTTGAGCTCCTACAATGAGCAGTTCTTC

size: many
D: NA
V: TRBV18
J: TRBJ1-2
CDR3: CASSRKQDRVNYGYTF
DNA: TGTGCCAGCTCACGGAAACAGGACAGAGTTAACTATGGCTACACCTTC

size: many
D: NA
V: TRBV10-3
J: TRBJ1-2
CDR3: CAISDGDRNYGYTF
DNA: TGTGCCATCAGTGACGGAGACAGGAACTATGGCTACACCTTC

size: NA
D: NA
V: TRBV12-3/TRBV12-4
J: TRBJ2-1
CDR3: CASSSRTHSYNEQFF
DNA: TGTGCCAGCAGTAGCAGGACTCACTCCTACAATGAGCAGTTCTTC

size: NA
D: NA
V: TRBV6-1
J: TRBJ1-5
CDR3: CASRKGNQPQHF
DNA: TGTGCCAGCAGGAAAGGCAATCAGCCCCAGCATTTT

size: medium-sized
D: NA
V: TRBV6-1
J: TRBJ1-2
CDR3: CASSEAQQGAGYTF
DNA: TGTGCCAGCAGTGAAGCGCAACAGGGAGCTGGCTACACCTTC

size: many
D: NA
V: TRBV18
J: TRBJ1-1
CDR3: CASSLRDLDAEAFF
DNA: TGTGCCAGCTCCCTCCGGGACCTAGACGCTGAAGCTTTCTTT

size: few
D: TRBD1
V: TRBV24-1
J: TRBJ1-5
CDR3: CATSDPWDRVQPQHF
DNA: TGTGCCACCAGTGATCCGTGGGACAGGGTTCAGCCCCAGCATTTT

size: few
D: NA
V: TRBV12-3/TRBV12-4
J: TRBJ1-2
CDR3: CASSLDGNYGYTF
DNA: TGTGCCAGCAGTTTGGACGGGAACTATGGCTACACCTTC

size: NA
D: TRBD2
V: TRBV3-1
J: TRBJ2-3
CDR3: CASSPSVTGTSVSTDTQYF
DNA: TGTGCCAGCAGCCCGAGTGTAACCGGGACTAGCGTAAGCACAGATACGCAGTATTTT

size: many
D: TRBD2
V: TRBV20-1
J: TRBJ2-7
CDR3: CSASRAGGHEQYF
DNA: TGCAGTGCTAGTAGAGCGGGAGGCCACGAGCAGTACTTC

size: many
D: TRBD2
V: TRBV5-6
J: TRBJ2-3
CDR3: CASSWTGTSPDTQYF
DNA: TGTGCCAGCAGCTGGACCGGGACTAGCCCTGATACGCAGTATTTT

size: medium-sized
D: NA
V: TRBV5-1
J: TRBJ1-2
CDR3: CASSLAGTREGYTF
DNA: TGCGCCAGCAGCTTGGCAGGTACGAGAGAAGGCTACACCTTC

size: NA
D: NA
V: TRBV12-3/TRBV12-4
J: TRBJ2-5
CDR3: CASSLEDYQETQYF
DNA: TGTGCCAGCAGTTTAGAGGACTACCAAGAGACCCAGTACTTC

size: NA
D: NA
V: TRBV28
J: TRBJ2-3
CDR3: CASSWVATDTQYF
DNA: TGTGCCAGCAGCTGGGTGGCTACAGATACGCAGTATTTT

size: medium-sized
D: NA
V: TRBV30
J: TRBJ2-7
CDR3: CAWSRTSTYEQYF
DNA: TGTGCCTGGAGTAGGACCTCCACCTACGAGCAGTACTTC

size: NA
D: NA
V: TRBV5-2
J: TRBJ2-3
CDR3: CASIPSGINTDTQYF
DNA: TGTGCCAGCATTCCGAGCGGTATAAACACAGATACGCAGTATTTT

size: NA
D: NA
V: TRBV11-2
J: TRBJ2-7
CDR3: CASSLAGNRHEQYF
DNA: TGTGCCAGCAGCTTAGCTGGGAACCGCCACGAGCAGTACTTC

size: many
D: NA
V: TRBV4-2
J: TRBJ1-1
CDR3: CANSQGPGSEAFF
DNA: TGTGCCAACAGCCAAGGTCCGGGCTCTGAAGCTTTCTTT

size: NA
D: NA
V: TRBV6-1
J: TRBJ2-1
CDR3: CASSQDTGSYNEQFF
DNA: TGTGCCAGCAGTCAGGATACCGGCTCCTACAATGAGCAGTTCTTC

size: NA
D: NA
V: TRBV20-1
J: TRBJ2-7
CDR3: CSARGDFYYEQYF
DNA: TGCAGTGCAAGGGGGGACTTCTACTACGAGCAGTACTTC

size: medium-sized
D: NA
V: TRBV30
J: TRBJ2-5
CDR3: CASTRGRMETQYF
DNA: TGTGCCTCGACGCGTGGGAGGATGGAGACCCAGTACTTC

size: few
D: TRBD1
V: TRBV15
J: TRBJ2-7
CDR3: CATSRGIPGQGVYEQYF
DNA: TGTGCCACCAGCAGAGGGATTCCGGGACAGGGGGTCTACGAGCAGTACTTC

size: NA
D: NA
V: TRBV18
J: TRBJ1-5
CDR3: CASSPPTGQPQHF
DNA: TGTGCCAGCTCACCTCCGACTGGACAGCCCCAGCATTTT

size: many
D: TRBD1
V: TRBV24-1
J: TRBJ1-5
CDR3: CATSLTGGWDQPQHF
DNA: TGTGCCACCAGTCTGACAGGGGGGTGGGATCAGCCCCAGCATTTT

size: NA
D: TRBD1
V: TRBV19
J: TRBJ1-5
CDR3: CASSSPGTGVNQPQHF
DNA: TGTGCCAGTAGTTCCCCCGGGACAGGGGTTAATCAGCCCCAGCATTTT

size: NA
D: NA
V: TRBV20-1
J: TRBJ2-3
CDR3: CSARGRGAHTQYF
DNA: TGCAGTGCCCGAGGGAGGGGGGCGCATACGCAGTATTTT

size: many
D: NA
V: TRBV7-8
J: TRBJ1-4
CDR3: CASSLLWGANEKLFF
DNA: TGTGCCAGCAGCTTACTCTGGGGAGCTAATGAAAAACTGTTTTTT

size: few
D: NA
V: TRBV28
J: TRBJ1-5
CDR3: CASRSERWSNQPQHF
DNA: TGTGCCAGCAGATCGGAACGATGGAGCAATCAGCCCCAGCATTTT

size: few
D: TRBD2
V: TRBV12-3/TRBV12-4
J: TRBJ2-2
CDR3: CASSGLAERHTGELFF
DNA: TGTGCCAGCAGTGGACTAGCGGAACGTCACACCGGGGAGCTGTTTTTT

size: medium-sized
D: NA
V: TRBV6-1
J: TRBJ1-2
CDR3: CASSRREDYGYTF
DNA: TGTGCCAGCAGCCGCAGGGAGGACTATGGCTACACCTTC

size: medium-sized
D: NA
V: TRBV6-2/TRBV6-3
J: TRBJ2-6
CDR3: CASSPDLSGANVLTF
DNA: TGTGCCAGCAGCCCTGACCTCTCTGGGGCCAACGTCCTGACTTTC

size: NA
D: NA
V: TRBV11-3
J: TRBJ2-7
CDR3: CASSFAPADEQYF
DNA: TGTGCCAGCAGCTTCGCGCCGGCTGACGAGCAGTACTTC

size: many
D: NA
V: TRBV29-1
J: TRBJ2-1
CDR3: CSVALQGRFYNEQFF
DNA: TGCAGCGTGGCGCTACAGGGTCGGTTCTACAATGAGCAGTTCTTC

size: NA
D: TRBD2
V: TRBV6-1
J: TRBJ2-7
CDR3: CASPWGGGGYEQYF
DNA: TGTGCCAGCCCCTGGGGGGGAGGTGGCTACGAGCAGTACTTC

size: NA
D: NA
V: TRBV28
J: TRBJ2-2
CDR3: CASSHQGGEDTGELFF
DNA: TGTGCCAGCAGTCACCAGGGGGGGGAGGACACCGGGGAGCTGTTTTTT

size: NA
D: NA
V: TRBV5-1
J: TRBJ1-2
CDR3: CASSLGRQGNYGYTF
DNA: TGCGCCAGCAGCTTGGGCAGGCAGGGGAACTATGGCTACACCTTC